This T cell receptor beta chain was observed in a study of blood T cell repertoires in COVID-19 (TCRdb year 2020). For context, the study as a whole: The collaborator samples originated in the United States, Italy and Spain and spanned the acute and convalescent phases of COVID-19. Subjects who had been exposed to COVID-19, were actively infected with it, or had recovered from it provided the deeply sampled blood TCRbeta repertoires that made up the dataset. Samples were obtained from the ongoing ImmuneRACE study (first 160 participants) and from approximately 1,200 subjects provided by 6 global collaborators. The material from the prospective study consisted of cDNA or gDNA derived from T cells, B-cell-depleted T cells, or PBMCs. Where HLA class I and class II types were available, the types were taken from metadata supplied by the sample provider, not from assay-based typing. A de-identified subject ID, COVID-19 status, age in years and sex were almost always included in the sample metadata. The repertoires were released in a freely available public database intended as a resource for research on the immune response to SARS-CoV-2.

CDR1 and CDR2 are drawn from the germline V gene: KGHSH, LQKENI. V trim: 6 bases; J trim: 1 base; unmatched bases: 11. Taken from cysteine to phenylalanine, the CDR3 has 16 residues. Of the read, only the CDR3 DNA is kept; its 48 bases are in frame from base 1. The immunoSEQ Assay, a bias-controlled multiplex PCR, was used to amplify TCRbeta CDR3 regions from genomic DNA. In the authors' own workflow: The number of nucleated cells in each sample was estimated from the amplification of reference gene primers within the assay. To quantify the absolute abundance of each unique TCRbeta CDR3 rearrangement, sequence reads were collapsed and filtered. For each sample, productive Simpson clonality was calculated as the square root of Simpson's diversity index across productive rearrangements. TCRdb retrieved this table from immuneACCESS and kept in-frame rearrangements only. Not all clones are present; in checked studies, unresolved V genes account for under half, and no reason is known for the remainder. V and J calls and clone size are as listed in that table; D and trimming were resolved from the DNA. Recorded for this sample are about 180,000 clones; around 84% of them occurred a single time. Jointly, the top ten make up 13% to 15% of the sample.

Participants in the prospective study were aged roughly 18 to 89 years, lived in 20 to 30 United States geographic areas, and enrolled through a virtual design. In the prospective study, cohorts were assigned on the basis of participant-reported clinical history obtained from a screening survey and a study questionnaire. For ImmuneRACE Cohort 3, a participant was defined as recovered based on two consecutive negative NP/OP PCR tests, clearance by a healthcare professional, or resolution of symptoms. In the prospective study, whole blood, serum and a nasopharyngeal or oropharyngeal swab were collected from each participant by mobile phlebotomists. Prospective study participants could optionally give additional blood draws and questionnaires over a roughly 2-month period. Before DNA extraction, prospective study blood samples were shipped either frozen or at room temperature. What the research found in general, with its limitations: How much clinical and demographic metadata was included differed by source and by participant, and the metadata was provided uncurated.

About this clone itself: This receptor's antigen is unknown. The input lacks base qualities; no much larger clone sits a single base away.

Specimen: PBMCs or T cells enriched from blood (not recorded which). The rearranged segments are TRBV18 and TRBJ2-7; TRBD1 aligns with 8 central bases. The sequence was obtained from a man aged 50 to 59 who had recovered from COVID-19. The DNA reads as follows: TGTGCCAGCTCCCGAGGACAGGGCGACGCTTCCTACGAGCAGTACTTC. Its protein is CASSRGQGDASYEQYF.